This TCR beta chain originates from a study of blood T cells in healthy people across ages. This clonotype was counted many times. Its antigen is undetermined. A junction end diverges from the germline sequence, so it may reflect a read error. CDR3 length equals 15 residues. Germline lookup yields CDR1 LGHDT and CDR2 YNNKEL (reference sequence). Findings of the study overall: There were more naive CD4+ cells and higher diversity in long-lived donors than in aged donors. A roughly linear age-dependent decrease characterized TCR beta diversity per million T cells.

A second 7 to 11 cycle PCR used barcoded and J-beta primers. Every sample gave at least 3 million paired-end reads containing CDR3. TCRdb re-derived calls from the 5' RACE reads in MiXCR, one entry per CDR3 protein. This table holds about 1.6 million distinct CDR3 sequences, about 35% found once. Sequencing was performed on blood. The chain has TRBV3-1 and TRBJ2-4, with D possibly matching TRBD1 (7 bases). The sequence was obtained from a woman aged 25 to 39 in good health. The CDR3 region has the DNA TGCGCCAGCAGCCAGGGGGGACTAGCCAAAAACATTCAGTACTTC. Protein: CASSQGGLAKNIQYF.